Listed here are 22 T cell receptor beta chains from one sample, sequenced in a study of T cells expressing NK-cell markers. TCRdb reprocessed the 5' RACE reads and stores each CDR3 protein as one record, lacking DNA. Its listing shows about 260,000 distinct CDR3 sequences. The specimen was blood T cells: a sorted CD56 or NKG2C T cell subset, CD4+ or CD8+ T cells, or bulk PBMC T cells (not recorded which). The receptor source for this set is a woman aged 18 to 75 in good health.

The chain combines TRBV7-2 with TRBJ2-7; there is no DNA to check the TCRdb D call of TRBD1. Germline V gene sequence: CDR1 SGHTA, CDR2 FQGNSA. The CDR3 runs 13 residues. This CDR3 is CASSQDRIYEQYF.

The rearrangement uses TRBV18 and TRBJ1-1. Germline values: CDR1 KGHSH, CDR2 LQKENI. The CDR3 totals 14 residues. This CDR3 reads CASSPQDQNTEAFF.

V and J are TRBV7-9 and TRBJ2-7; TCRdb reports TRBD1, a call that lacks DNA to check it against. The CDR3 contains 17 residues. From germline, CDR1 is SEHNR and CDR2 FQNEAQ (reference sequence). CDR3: CASSLFLTGQLPYEQYF.

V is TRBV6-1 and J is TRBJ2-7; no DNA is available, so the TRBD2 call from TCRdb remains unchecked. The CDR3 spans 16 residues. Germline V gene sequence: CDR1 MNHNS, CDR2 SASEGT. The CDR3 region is CASSQKLAGHHYEQYF.

The CDR3 here is CSASGGGYNEQFF. V and J are TRBV20-1 and TRBJ2-1; the TCRdb D gene call, TRBD1, has no DNA to confirm it. Germline V lookup: CDR1 DFQATT, CDR2 SNEGSKA (reference sequence). CDR3 length: 13 amino acids.

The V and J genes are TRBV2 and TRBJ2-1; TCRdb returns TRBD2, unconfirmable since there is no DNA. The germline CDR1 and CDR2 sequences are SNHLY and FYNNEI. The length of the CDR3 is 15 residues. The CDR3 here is CASRNSGLGDNEQFF.

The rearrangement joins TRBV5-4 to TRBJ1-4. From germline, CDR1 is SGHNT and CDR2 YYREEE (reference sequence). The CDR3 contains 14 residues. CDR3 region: CASSLGQQAEKLFF.

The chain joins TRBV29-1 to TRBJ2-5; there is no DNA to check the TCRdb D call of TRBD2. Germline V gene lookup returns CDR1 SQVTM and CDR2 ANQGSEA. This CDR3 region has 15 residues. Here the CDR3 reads CSAGLAGGIQETQYF.

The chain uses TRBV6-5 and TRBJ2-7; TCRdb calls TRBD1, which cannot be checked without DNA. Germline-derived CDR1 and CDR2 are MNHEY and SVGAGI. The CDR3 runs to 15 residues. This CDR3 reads CASSYDATGLYEQYF.

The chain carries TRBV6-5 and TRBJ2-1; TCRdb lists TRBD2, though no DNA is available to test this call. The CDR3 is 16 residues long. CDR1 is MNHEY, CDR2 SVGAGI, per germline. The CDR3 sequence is CASSYSMASGILEQFF.

The CDR3 loop reads CASSLGGTSNYEQYF. The chain employs TRBV10-2 and TRBJ2-7; TCRdb outputs TRBD2, but without DNA this stays unchecked. This CDR3 spans 15 amino acids. In germline, CDR1 is WSHSY, CDR2 SAAADI.

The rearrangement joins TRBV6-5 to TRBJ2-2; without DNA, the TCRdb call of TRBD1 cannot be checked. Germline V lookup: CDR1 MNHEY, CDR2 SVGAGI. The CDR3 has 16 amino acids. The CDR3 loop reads CASSSLRQGGTGELFF.

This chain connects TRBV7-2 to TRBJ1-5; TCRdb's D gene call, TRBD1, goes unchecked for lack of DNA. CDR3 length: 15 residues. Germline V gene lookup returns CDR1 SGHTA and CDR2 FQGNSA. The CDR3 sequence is CASSLWDSGNQPQHF.

This CDR3 reads CASSQPGTSTDTQYF. The chain has TRBV4-3 and TRBJ2-3; TCRdb's D call, TRBD1, is unchecked because there is no DNA. This CDR3 is 15 amino acids long. The germline V gene has CDR1 LGHNA and CDR2 YSLEER.

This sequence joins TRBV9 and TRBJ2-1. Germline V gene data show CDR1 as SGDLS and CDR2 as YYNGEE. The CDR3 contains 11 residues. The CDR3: CASSASREQFF.

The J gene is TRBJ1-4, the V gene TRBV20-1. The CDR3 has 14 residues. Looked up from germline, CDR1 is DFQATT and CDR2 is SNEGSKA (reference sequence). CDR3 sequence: CSATGPENDEKLFF.

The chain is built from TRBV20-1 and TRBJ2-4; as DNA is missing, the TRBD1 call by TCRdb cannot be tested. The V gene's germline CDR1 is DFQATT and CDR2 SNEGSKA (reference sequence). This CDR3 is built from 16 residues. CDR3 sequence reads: CSASPPGSLAKNIQYF.

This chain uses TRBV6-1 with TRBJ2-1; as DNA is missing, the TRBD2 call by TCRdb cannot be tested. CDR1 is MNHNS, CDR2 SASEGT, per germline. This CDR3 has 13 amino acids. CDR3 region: CASSAGTYNEQFF.

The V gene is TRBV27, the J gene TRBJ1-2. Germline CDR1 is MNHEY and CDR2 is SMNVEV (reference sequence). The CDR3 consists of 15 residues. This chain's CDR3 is CASSFAAEYAYGYTF.

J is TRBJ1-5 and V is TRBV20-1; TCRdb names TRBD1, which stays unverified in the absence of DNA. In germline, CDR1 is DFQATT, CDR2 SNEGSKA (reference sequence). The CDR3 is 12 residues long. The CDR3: CSANPRISPQHF.

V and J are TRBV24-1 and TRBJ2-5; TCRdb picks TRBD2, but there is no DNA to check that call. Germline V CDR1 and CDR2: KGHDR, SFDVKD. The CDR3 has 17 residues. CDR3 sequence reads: CATSDLSGWGSQETQYF.

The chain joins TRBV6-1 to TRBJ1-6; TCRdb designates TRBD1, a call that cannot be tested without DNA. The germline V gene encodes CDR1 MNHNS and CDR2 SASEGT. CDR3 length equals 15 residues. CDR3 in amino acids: CASSEYGQGVSPLHF.